The clone carrying this T cell receptor beta chain was observed at least ten times. This entry is derived from a study of identical twins. TCRdb used MiXCR to reprocess the 5' RACE reads, holding one entry per CDR3 protein. The sample yields some 1,700,000 distinct CDR3 sequences, under 35% seen once. The CDR3 is 12 amino acids. The gene calls are TRBV12-3 or TRBV12-4 and TRBJ2-5, with 9 positions matching TRBD1. The assigned J gene may be wrong: the sequence end matches TRBJ2-7 better. This TCR was recovered from a newborn girl in good health. The sequencing input was cord blood. CDR3 in DNA: TGTGCCAGCAGTCCGGACAGGGGCGAGCAGTACTTC. It codes for CASSPDRGEQYF.